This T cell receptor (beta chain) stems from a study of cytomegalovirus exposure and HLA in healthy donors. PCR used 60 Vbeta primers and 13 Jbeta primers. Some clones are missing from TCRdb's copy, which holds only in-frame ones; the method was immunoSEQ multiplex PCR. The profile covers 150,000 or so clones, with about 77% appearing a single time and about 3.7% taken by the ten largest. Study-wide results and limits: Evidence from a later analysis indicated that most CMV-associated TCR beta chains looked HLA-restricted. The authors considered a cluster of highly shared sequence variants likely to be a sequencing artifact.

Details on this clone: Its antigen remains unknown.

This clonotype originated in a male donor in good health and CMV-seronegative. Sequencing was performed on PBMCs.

The CDR3: CASSPRAGTDGYTF. CDR3 nucleotide sequence: TGTGCCAGCAGCCCGCGGGCGGGAACTGATGGCTACACCTTC. The chain joins TRBV9 to TRBJ1-2; D ambiguous. CDR3 length: 14 residues. V lost 4 bases and J 6 bases, leaving 16 bases between the germline ends. Per the germline V gene, CDR1 is SGDLS and CDR2 is YYNGEE. Supplemented by reference TRBV9 and TRBJ1-2, the full variable domain reads DSGVTQTPKHLITATGQRVTLRCSPRSGDLSVYWYQQSLDQGLQFLIQYYNGEERAKGNILERFSAQQFPDLHSELNLSSLELGDSALYFCASSPRAGTDGYTFGSGTRLTVV.